This T cell receptor beta chain was found in a study of blood T cell repertoires in COVID-19. The table came from immunoSEQ multiplex PCR; TCRdb's copy has only in-frame clones and leaves some out. The sample shows a few hundred thousand clones, roughly four fifths of them seen only once. Cohorts were determined from participant-reported clinical history. The sequence was collected from a man aged 35 to 55 who had recovered from COVID-19. Sequencing was carried out using PBMCs or T cells enriched from blood (not recorded which).

The CDR3 coding sequence is TGTGCCAGTAGTATTAGAAACGGGGAGCTGTTTTTT. The encoded protein is CASSIRNGELFF. V and J are TRBV19 and TRBJ2-2; no clear D gene. The germline V gene encodes CDR1 LNHDA and CDR2 SQIVND (reference sequence). The CDR3 is made up of 12 amino acids. V gave up 3 bases and J gave up 7 bases, with 6 bases separating them.